This T cell receptor (beta chain) is drawn from a study of OX40 agonist ivuxolimab in advanced cancers. Whole-study context: In this cohort, patients received ivuxolimab, an agonistic anti-OX40 (CD134) antibody. The study, taken as a whole, reports: There were also nonresponders showing low normalized T-cell clonal expansion. CD4+ and CD8+ blood T cells expanded clonally by week 6 at 0.1 to 3.0 mg/kg. No antigen was identified for the clonally expanded peripheral T cells.

As to this clone: Its antigen remains unknown.

Assay used: immunoSEQ multiplex PCR; TCRdb lists only in-frame clones, some missing. The sample records around 90,000 clones, 90% to 95% being singletons. V dropped 10 bases and J dropped 6; count of bases not matched to a gene: 8. The CDR3 has 14 amino acids. Germline CDR1 is LNHDA and CDR2 is SQIVND (reference sequence). The chain links TRBV19 to TRBJ1-6; 8 nucleotides line up with TRBD1. Sequenced material: CD4+ or CD8+ T cells sorted from blood, taken in a trial of the OX40 agonist ivuxolimab. The TCR comes from an adult with an advanced solid tumor such as melanoma, head and neck, liver or kidney cancer. The CDR3 protein is CATGQGNSNSPLHF. DNA of the CDR3: TGTGCCACAGGACAGGGTAACAGTAATTCACCCCTCCACTTT.